This T cell receptor beta chain derives from a study of cytomegalovirus exposure and HLA in healthy donors listed by TCRdb under 2017. Describing the broader study: In an earlier analysis of under 600 of the donors, 250 to 350 Gb of sequence data and 95 million to 130 million unique TCR beta sequences from approximately 180 million T cells were reported. The study was designed to test whether signatures of past pathogen exposure could be identified by cataloging public T cell receptors. Typing coverage varied by locus: roughly 620-640 donors for A, B, C, DRB1 and DQB1; some 520 for DQA1; 600 to 610 for DPA1; approximately 450 for DPB1. All discovery cohort repertoires had been generated using a single sequencing platform. Among the 398 genotyped donors, roughly 80% belonged to the genetic ancestry cluster associated with self-reported Caucasian donors. The later analysis used no new phenotypic data to find candidate immune exposures, relying instead on TCR beta sequences and their occurrence across donors. In a later genetic analysis, genome-wide SNP genotypes for about 55% of the 666 donors were used, and that subset was treated as a discovery cohort. An earlier analysis of around 580 of the donors used high-throughput TCR beta sequencing to judge whether each TCR beta V gene segment behaved as functional or pseudogenic. Donor age, sex, ethnicity and CMV serostatus were compiled together with the repertoire data. A later analysis re-examined previously published TCR beta repertoires from more than 650 donors and added high-resolution HLA genotyping to investigate patterns of TCR occurrence. Besides the first cohort of around 670 subjects, a separate validation cohort made up of over 100 different subjects was used. Class I and class II HLA loci were covered by the typing at four-digit resolution. Using immunosequencing, the study profiled T cell repertoires from some 670 subjects and related those repertoires to cytomegalovirus serostatus. On average, around 230,000 unique TCR beta nucleotide sequences were sequenced per donor among 300 to 500 genotyped donors of the cohort, with about 19% of those sequences being non-productive. Because of strong linkage in the cohort, roughly five DR-DQ haplotypes were treated as single units for association and clustering. To predict cytomegalovirus infection status, the study combined high-throughput TCR immunosequencing, statistical association of individual TCRs with disease status, and machine learning. An early release that covered fewer than 750 HLA-typed donors contained around 300 gigabases of sequencing data and some 87 million unique TCR sequences. Here is what the overall study found, with its caveats: When HLA alleles, especially DR and DQ, strongly co-occurred, attributing TCR associations to individual alleles was difficult. A further reported finding was that TCR beta sequences accurately predicted the HLA-A and HLA-B alleles for most subjects in the first cohort. Most TCR sequences were seen in very few donors, while some public TCRs were found in many individuals. In an earlier analysis of some 500 of the donors, most TCR beta V segments appeared in productive rearrangements about 87% or about 30% of the time, broadly matching IMGT annotations. In this cohort, only TCR beta chains were sequenced, and detectable features were limited by the absence of alpha or paired-chain data. The presence/absence analyses assumed that sequencing depth was roughly uniform across donors, and that assumption may not be true. A later analysis found that HLA-associated TCR beta chains were more clonally expanded and had lower generation probabilities than equally common non-associated chains. A few of the identified cytomegalovirus-associated TCR beta chains were confirmed in vitro to be specific for cytomegalovirus antigens. A later analysis found that most CMV-associated TCR beta chains appeared HLA-restricted, with HLA associations seemingly driven largely by CMV exposure. Some IMGT-functional V segments, including TRBV6-2 and TRBV6-3, could not be distinguished by the 87-base-pair reads and were therefore excluded. V-gene and J-gene trimming of TCR beta chains was associated with a missense DCLRE1C variant in a later genetic analysis, and the association was replicated in an independent cohort. Several of the top co-occurrence clusters appeared to be linked to parvovirus B19, influenza, CMV and Epstein-Barr virus, according to a later analysis. The study listed 164 TCR beta chains as associated with cytomegalovirus. A cluster of highly shared sequence variants was judged likely to be a technical artifact of the sequencing pipeline. A later genetic analysis reported fewer N-insertions in productive TCRs among donors in an Asian-associated ancestry cluster than the roughly 620-donor mean. The classifier was reported to diagnose cytomegalovirus status with high specificity and sensitivity in both the original and validation cohorts. Because HLA typing was unavailable for some donors at each locus, only the typed subset was used in association tests. In a later analysis, about 16,000 TCR beta sequences were associated with specific HLA alleles at a false discovery rate of 0.05. Correlated functional status among segregating V segments might reflect linkage disequilibrium, but an unknown experimental factor could not be ruled out. About 17 rarely observed V segments, including chromosome 9 orphons, were excluded from the earlier analysis of a few hundred of the donors because counts were too low. In a later analysis, TCR association rates were found to vary across HLA loci, with the most associated TCRs seen for DRB1 alleles and the fewest for HLA-C alleles. For the cohort, immune exposure information was limited to CMV serostatus. The authors suggested that the approach could potentially be generalized to other disease states and immunological phenotypes.

Library preparation employed the immunoSEQ multiplex PCR assay. For the multiplex PCR, a mixture combining 60 forward primers for TCR Vbeta segments and 13 reverse primers for TCR Jbeta segments was used. A multiplex PCR assay on genomic DNA amplified the CDR3 region of rearranged TCR beta genes. On the Illumina HiSeq System, the amplified TCR beta libraries were sequenced as 87-base-pair reads. Turning to the authors' computational methods: A later analysis counted some 74 million unique TCR beta chains across the 640 or so repertoires, and about 10 million of these chains were shared by at least two donors. Raw reads were error-corrected and collapsed into unique sequences with a nearest-neighbor algorithm that merged closely related sequences to remove PCR and sequencing errors. To assign V, D and J gene segments, CDR3 sequences were aligned to IMGT reference sequences. For a sequence to be retained, a match of at least six nucleotides was required to both a V gene segment and a J gene segment. A rearrangement was called productive if the CDR3 had no stop codons and remained in frame with V and J, and every other rearrangement was called non-productive. Following IMGT convention, CDR3 was defined as the stretch from the second conserved V-encoded cysteine up to the conserved J-encoded phenylalanine. The earlier analysis of some 540 of the donors excluded any sequence lacking an unambiguous match to a single V gene segment. An earlier analysis of several hundred of the donors called V segments functional above 56.7% productive rearrangements and segregating when the between-donor standard deviation exceeded 5%. A statistical classification framework was built for diagnosing cytomegalovirus status from the catalog of TCR beta chain sequences. A later analysis assigned V and J genes by comparing TCR nucleotide sequences with IMGT/GENE-DB human TR gene sequences. In a later analysis, CDR3 sequences and most-parsimonious VDJ recombination scenarios were assigned using the TCRdist pipeline. In a later analysis, each TCR beta chain was defined by its CDR3 amino acid sequence together with its V-gene family, and reads lacking a unique V-gene family were excluded. As a way to deal with suspected cross-contamination and a sequencing artifact, a later analysis dropped roughly 620 nucleotide sequences that were highly shared and had low generation probability. For each public chain, a later analysis derived a clonal expansion index from normalized ranks of inferred template counts within each repertoire. In a later analysis, generation probabilities were computed with a VDJ recombination model fitted to out-of-frame rearrangements, and the resulting probabilities were checked against IGoR. In a later analysis, TCR-TCR, TCR-HLA and TCR-CMV co-occurrence was scored with hypergeometric tests, and a repertoire-size bias correction was applied to TCR pairs. In a later analysis, false discovery rates were estimated by permuting HLA or CMV assignments 20 times. In a later analysis, co-occurring TCRs were grouped using DBSCAN, with TCRdist sequence similarity added in when clustering inside HLA-allele-positive subsets. For co-occurrence clustering, repertoires with fewer than 30,000 or more than 120,000 public chains were excluded, along with 4 to 6 repertoires with anomalous nucleotide sharing. This immuneACCESS table, as held by TCRdb, lists in-frame sequences with V and J called but not all clones. Of the missing ones, under half trace to an unresolved V gene in checked studies; the others have no known cause. The D gene and trimming were derived from the DNA, and the V and J assignments and clone size from that table. This sample holds 85,000 to 130,000 clones; roughly 76% were observed only once. Clones ranked in the top ten supply roughly 6% of the sample.

About this clone itself: The antigen this receptor binds is unknown. No base quality values were provided; no much bigger clone lies one nucleotide off.

Including cysteine and phenylalanine, the CDR3 has 15 amino acids. Just the 45-base CDR3 DNA is kept, in frame starting at base 1. From a lookup of the germline V gene, CDR1 and CDR2 are MDHEN and SYDVKM. Trimmed from V: 5 bases; trimmed from J: 4 bases; junction bases lacking a gene match: 8. The cohort was made up of 650 to 700 healthy bone marrow donors. At the time of sampling, every cohort member was nominally healthy, though immune exposures that went unrecorded were likely present. The donor was CMV seropositive and belonged to the group of 250 to 300 seropositive cohort members. Every donor gave a peripheral blood sample, and the peripheral blood mononuclear cells from that sample were used for TCR beta sequencing. Genomic DNA was extracted from the blood cell samples with the Qiagen DNeasy Blood Extraction Kit.

The sequence links TRBV28 to TRBJ1-2, and TRBD1 matches 9 of the central bases. The sequencing input was PBMCs. The source of this sequence is a woman aged 45-65 years in good health and CMV-seropositive. The CDR3 reads as follows: CASSLSDRGAYGYTF. The DNA sequence is TGTGCCAGCAGTCTATCTGACAGGGGGGCCTATGGCTACACCTTC.